This note documents a single T cell receptor beta chain sequence. Original processing methods: Amplified reference gene primers provided the basis for estimating nucleated cell counts. Sequencing was performed with immunoSEQ multiplex PCR; in TCRdb, only in-frame clones are kept and a portion is missing. V and J calls and clone size come straight from that table; D and trimming were deduced from the DNA. The sample lists around 30,000 clones, just under 95% occurring once. These data come from a study of blood T cell repertoires in COVID-19. Study details: The United States, Italy and Spain provided the acute and convalescent COVID-19 samples. The analysed material was cDNA or gDNA that came from T cells, B-cell-depleted T cells, or PBMCs.

The germline V gene encodes CDR1 SGHRS and CDR2 YFSETQ. The CDR3 is 15 amino acids. V lost 6 bases to trimming and J lost 8 bases, with 21 bases between them. The sequence was collected from a human donor with active COVID-19. The donor label of this sample is uncertain. Specimen: peripheral blood. This chain links TRBV5-1 with TRBJ2-1, with D possibly TRBD1 on 6 matching bases. Here the CDR3 reads CASKWLAGARDEQFF. In DNA, the CDR3 is TGCGCCAGCAAGTGGTTGGCAGGGGCGCGGGATGAGCAGTTCTTC.